This TCR beta chain originates from a study of shared clonotypes between healthy human individuals (dated by TCRdb to the early 2020s). Study-wide context: The cohort included three men and two women between 18 and 49 years of age. Between about 0.9 and 9 billion PBMCs per donor were obtained by leukapheresis. The study deeply sequenced blood TCR repertoires of five healthy adults to estimate repertoire size and the extent of clonotype sharing between individuals. Libraries were prepared and TCR repertoires were sequenced by different laboratories using diverse techniques, in order to increase sequencing depth and limit assay-specific biases. Overall study results and their limits: Because the study included a small number of donors, the genetic and exposure-history diversity represented was limited. Sampling was restricted to blood, and TCR repertoires in tissue are likely to differ from TCR repertoires in blood. Pairwise subsampling indicated that sequencing depth was expected to affect the degree of clonotype sharing among donors.

Using the deep immunoSEQ assay, TCR CDR3 regions were amplified from genomic DNA by multiplex PCR. Extracted genomic DNA from each cell subset was spread evenly across all wells of several immunoSEQ 96-well plates, with each plate serving as a replicate. Each replicate PCR for unsorted PBMC received roughly 300 ng genomic DNA, equal to approximately 30,000 T cell genomes. Ten immunoSEQ deep assay plates were used to sequence the unsorted PBMC genomic DNA. Purified libraries were measured with a Qubit 3.0 fluorometer, size-checked on a Bioanalyzer 2100, and measured again with the KAPA Library Quantification kit. Every immunoSEQ 96-well plate was sequenced on a dedicated single-read 150-cycle Illumina NextSeq 550 flow cell. For the original study's pipeline: Because the immunoSEQ output held only junctional sequences and lacked quality scores, the filtering could not match the filtering applied to full-length reads. To assign V/J genes and CDR3, sequences were annotated using PyIR, a Python wrapper for IgBLAST v1.9, with IMGT germline references. Reads were filtered out if the reads had weak V/J assignments (E-value above 1e-6), no CDR3, stop codons, out-of-frame junctions, or ambiguous translated residues. V3J clonotypes were defined by identical inferred V gene, J gene, and CDR3 amino acid sequence. To compute the percentage overlap between repertoires, the number of shared unique clonotypes was divided by the size of the smaller repertoire. Richness of each repertoire was evaluated using RTK rarefaction, the Chao1 estimator, and Recon v2.1 estimates of unobserved clonotypes. The table was pulled from immuneACCESS by TCRdb, which kept in-frame rearrangements only. Such tables lose some clones; where checked, under half of the loss comes from unresolved V genes, and the rest has no known cause. V and J calls and clone size are copied from that table; D and trimming were computed from the DNA. Counted in this sample were roughly 450,000 clones; about four fifths of them appeared once. 10% to 15% of the sample is taken by the ten largest.

A word on this clone: The specificity of this receptor is unknown. No base quality values were provided; no much bigger clone lies one nucleotide off.

V loses 5 bases, J loses 1 base, and the germline ends lie 19 bases apart. The CDR1 and CDR2 encoded by the germline V gene (reference sequence) are SGHNT and YYREEE. Its CDR3 holds 16 amino acids, cysteine through phenylalanine. Just CDR3 DNA is preserved here, 48 bases in frame from base 1. Donors were healthy HIV-negative adults with no recently reported acute infections or vaccinations. Every donor was a Caucasian adult residing in Nashville, Tennessee, USA. For unsorted samples, tens of millions of PBMCs were counted, and genomic DNA was extracted using the QIAamp DNA Blood Mini kit. After blood collection by leukapheresis, PBMCs were isolated using Ficoll-Histopaque density gradient centrifugation and then cryopreserved in the vapor phase of liquid nitrogen.

This TCR was recovered from a woman between 40 and 55 years old in good health. Some clones in this sample may be carry-over from other donors' samples. The sequenced sample was PBMCs. The V and J segments used are TRBV5-4 and TRBJ2-7; TRBD2 is perhaps the D gene, given 6 matching bases. CDR3 sequence: CASRPGLRDESYEQYF. The sequence in DNA is TGTGCCAGCAGACCGGGACTCCGGGATGAATCCTACGAGCAGTACTTC.